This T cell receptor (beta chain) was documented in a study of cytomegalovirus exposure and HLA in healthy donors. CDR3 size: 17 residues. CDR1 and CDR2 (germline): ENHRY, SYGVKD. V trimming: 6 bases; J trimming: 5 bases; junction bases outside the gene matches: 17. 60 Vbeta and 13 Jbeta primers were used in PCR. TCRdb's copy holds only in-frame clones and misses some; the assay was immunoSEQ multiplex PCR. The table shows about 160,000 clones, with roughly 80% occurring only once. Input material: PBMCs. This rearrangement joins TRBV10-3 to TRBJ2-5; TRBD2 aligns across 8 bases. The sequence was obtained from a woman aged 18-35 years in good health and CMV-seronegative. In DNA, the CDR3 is TGTGCCATCAGCGTCCGTAGCGGGATTGTTCCGTATGAGACCCAGTACTTC. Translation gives CAISVRSGIVPYETQYF.